This TCR beta chain was found in a study of CD8 T cells in Susac syndrome. General observations from the study: The authors acknowledged that their TCR sequencing and HLA analysis involved a relatively small number of individuals.

Reverse transcription of roughly 0.5 to 1 ug RNA used random hexamers. TCRdb re-analysed the immunoSEQ multiplex PCR reads in MiXCR, keeping a single row per CDR3 protein. The table has roughly 400,000 distinct CDR3 sequences, around 83% seen once. This clonotype occurred a few times. Its specificity is unknown. Deletions cut 4 bases from V and 0 bases from J, with 11 bases between. CDR1 and CDR2 from the germline V gene are SGHNT and YYREEE (reference sequence). This CDR3 spans 14 amino acids. Sequencing of TCR beta, carried out with a high-throughput approach, was applied to CD8+ and CD4+ T cells from the blood. The multiple sclerosis controls were treatment-naive patients with relapsing-remitting disease that was stable or active. TEMRA cells were enriched by FACS, while CD8+ and CD4+ T cells were obtained through a negative isolation that was performed magnetically.

Sequencing was carried out using CD8+ T cells from PBMCs. The clonotype was recovered from a human donor with multiple sclerosis. V gene TRBV5-4 combines with J gene TRBJ2-7; D is perhaps TRBD2 (5 bases). This CDR3 is CASSPDSSSYEQYF. CDR3 nucleotide sequence: TGTGCCAGCAGCCCGGACTCTTCCTCCTACGAGCAGTACTTC.